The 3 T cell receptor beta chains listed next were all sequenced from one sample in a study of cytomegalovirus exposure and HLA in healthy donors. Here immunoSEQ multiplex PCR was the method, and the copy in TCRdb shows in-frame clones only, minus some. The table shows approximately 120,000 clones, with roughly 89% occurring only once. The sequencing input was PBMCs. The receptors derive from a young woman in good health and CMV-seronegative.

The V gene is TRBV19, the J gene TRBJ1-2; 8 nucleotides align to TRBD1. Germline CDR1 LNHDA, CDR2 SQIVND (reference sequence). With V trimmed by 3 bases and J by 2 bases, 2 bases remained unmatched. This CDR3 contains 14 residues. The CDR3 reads CASSIGQGNYGYTF. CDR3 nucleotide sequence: TGTGCCAGTAGTATCGGACAGGGAAACTATGGCTACACCTTC.

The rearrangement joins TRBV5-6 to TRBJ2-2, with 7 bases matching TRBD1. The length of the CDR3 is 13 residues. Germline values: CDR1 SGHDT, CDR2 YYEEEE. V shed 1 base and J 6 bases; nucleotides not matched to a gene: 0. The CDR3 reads CASSLTGAGELFF. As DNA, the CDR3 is TGTGCCAGCAGCTTGACAGGGGCCGGGGAGCTGTTTTTT.

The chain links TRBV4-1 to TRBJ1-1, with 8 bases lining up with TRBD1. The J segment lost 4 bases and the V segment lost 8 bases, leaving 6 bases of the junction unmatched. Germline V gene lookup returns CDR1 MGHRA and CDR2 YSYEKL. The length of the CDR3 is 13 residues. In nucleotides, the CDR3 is TGCGCCAGCCGCAGGGGGCAGAGCACTGAAGCTTTCTTT. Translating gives CASRRGQSTEAFF.